This entry lists 22 T cell receptor beta chains sequenced from one sample in a study of CD8+ T cells in alopecia areata. RNA, once extracted, was reverse transcribed into cDNA for use as the sequencing template. Repertoires were generated with immunoSEQ multiplex PCR, while TCRdb's copy carries only in-frame clones and drops some. The sample has 130,000 or so clones; 45% to 50% are singletons. Sample: NKG2D-low CD8+ T cells sorted from blood. All receptors derive from a human donor with alopecia areata.

This rearrangement joins TRBV4-2 to TRBJ2-2; 11 bases agree with TRBD2. The J segment lost 12 bases and the V segment lost 0 bases, leaving 3 bases of the junction unmatched. The CDR3 is 14 residues long. Germline CDR1 is LGHNA and CDR2 is YNFKEQ. DNA of the CDR3: TGTGCCAGCAGCCAAGAATTAGCGGGGGGGCAGCTGTTTTTT. This translates into CASSQELAGGQLFF.

This chain connects TRBV4-1 to TRBJ2-5; TRBD2 matches at 8 bases. Trimming took 0 bases from V and 5 from J; bases not matched to a gene: 8. CDR1 and CDR2 from the germline V gene are MGHRA and YSYEKL. This CDR3 contains 16 residues. The CDR3 coding sequence is TGCGCCAGCAGCCAAGAGATCGGCGGGAGGACCGAGACCCAGTACTTC. Translated, it gives CASSQEIGGRTETQYF.

This clone has just a few counts. CDR3 sequence: CASSLDPEQGPDTQYF. In nucleotides, the CDR3 is TGTGCCAGCAGCTTAGATCCCGAACAGGGGCCAGATACGCAGTATTTT. V and J are TRBV11-3 and TRBJ2-3, with 7 nucleotides matching TRBD1. Germline V gene sequence: CDR1 SGHNT, CDR2 YENEEA. The CDR3 loop spans 16 amino acids. Losses at the gene ends were 0 bases for V and 4 bases for J; bases not matched to a gene: 7.

The chain has TRBV19 and TRBJ1-2, with a weak D call TRBD1 (5 bases). Germline CDR1 and CDR2: LNHDA and SQIVND (reference sequence). The CDR3 extends over 14 amino acids. Trimming pared 1 base from V and 6 bases from J, leaving 12 bases between. The CDR3 reads CASSIASGSDGYTF. The CDR3 DNA is TGTGCCAGTAGTATAGCCTCAGGGAGCGATGGCTACACCTTC.

The sample holds a few counts of this clone. The chain links TRBV20-1 to TRBJ1-2; no clear D. CDR3 length equals 11 residues. Looked up from germline, CDR1 is DFQATT and CDR2 is SNEGSKA (reference sequence). Trimming took off 5 bases at V and 4 bases at J, with 8 bases between the two ends. CDR3 residues: CSADTLYGYTF. CDR3 coding DNA: TGCAGTGCTGACACCCTCTATGGCTACACCTTC.

The CDR3 loop reads CASSLMTGAQETQYF. The CDR3 coding sequence is TGTGCCAGCAGCTTGATGACGGGGGCTCAAGAGACCCAGTACTTC. The chain links TRBV7-9 to TRBJ2-5, with D possibly being TRBD1 or TRBD2 (6 bases each). Germline lookup yields CDR1 SEHNR and CDR2 FQNEAQ (reference sequence). CDR3 size: 15 residues. The V gene lost 3 bases and the J gene lost 2 bases, with 13 bases spanning the gap.

The sample holds a few counts of this clone. This chain links TRBV29-1 with TRBJ2-5; D possibly corresponds to TRBD2 (6 bases). Germline values: CDR1 SQVTM, CDR2 ANQGSEA. V lost 1 base, J lost 1 base, and 10 bases lay in between. The CDR3 extends over 14 amino acids. CDR3 nucleotide sequence: TGCAGCGTTGAAGGTCGCGGGGTCCAAGAGACCCAGTACTTC. Residues: CSVEGRGVQETQYF.

In the case of this clone: Other DNA sequences in this specimen translate into the identical CDR3. This chain uses TRBV5-1 with TRBJ2-5; D is undetermined. Trimming shortened V by 0 bases and J by 5 bases, and 5 bases separated the two germline ends. Per the germline V gene, CDR1 is SGHRS and CDR2 is YFSETQ. The CDR3 is made up of 12 amino acids. CDR3 protein: CASSLAGETQYF. For the CDR3, the DNA is TGCGCCAGCAGCTTGGCCGGTGAGACCCAGTACTTC.

In its sample, this clone was seen a few times. The chain joins TRBV29-1 to TRBJ2-1; D perhaps matches TRBD2 (6 bases). Germline CDR1 SQVTM, CDR2 ANQGSEA. V lost 3 bases and J lost 7, with 10 bases in between. This CDR3 spans 12 amino acids. CDR3 sequence (DNA): TGCAGCGTTGATGTAGCGGAAAATGAGCAGTTCTTC. Translating gives CSVDVAENEQFF.

As to this clone: Other DNA sequences of this sample code for an identical CDR3. The chain combines TRBV29-1 with TRBJ2-3; 11 bases agree with TRBD2. The CDR3 has 14 residues. Trimming cost V 4 bases and J 0 bases; bases outside gene matches: 0. Per the germline V gene, CDR1 is SQVTM and CDR2 is ANQGSEA. The CDR3, as DNA: TGCAGCGTTGGACTAGCGGGAAGCACAGATACGCAGTATTTT. This codes for CSVGLAGSTDTQYF.

The DNA for the CDR3 is TGCAGCGTTGAAGATGAGAGGGTCGAGCAGTACTTC. Its protein is CSVEDERVEQYF. This sequence joins TRBV29-1 and TRBJ2-7; the D gene is possibly TRBD2 (5 bases). With 0 bases removed from V and 6 bases from J, the gap between germline ends came to 9 bases. Germline V gives CDR1 SQVTM, CDR2 ANQGSEA. This CDR3 has 12 residues.

This clone was picked up one time. The rearrangement joins TRBV11-2 to TRBJ2-7; 7 bases map to TRBD2. J gave up 4 bases and V 4 bases, and 1 base lay outside the gene matches. The CDR3 is 12 amino acids. Germline CDR1 SGHAT, CDR2 FQNNGV. The DNA of the CDR3 is TGTGCCAGCAGCTCGGGGGGATACGAGCAGTACTTC. Encoded protein: CASSSGGYEQYF.

DNA of the CDR3: TGCAGCGCACGGACAGGGGTGAACACTGAAGCTTTCTTT. Translated, it gives CSARTGVNTEAFF. The rearrangement links TRBV29-1 to TRBJ1-1, with 9 bases lining up with TRBD1. The J segment lost 0 bases and the V segment lost 7 bases, leaving 3 bases of the junction unmatched. The germline V gene encodes CDR1 SQVTM and CDR2 ANQGSEA. There are 13 residues in the CDR3.

This clone was observed a handful of times. This chain joins TRBV12-5 and TRBJ2-1; tentative D call: TRBD1 (6 bases). Germline V gene lookup returns CDR1 LGHNT and CDR2 FRNRAP. V lost 4 bases, J lost 8 bases, and 15 bases lay in between. CDR3 length: 14 residues. CDR3 in amino acids: CASGSPGDDDEQFF. CDR3 nucleotide sequence: TGTGCTAGTGGTTCCCCAGGGGATGACGATGAGCAGTTCTTC.

In its sample, this clone was seen a few times. In nucleotides, the CDR3 is TGCAGCGTCGACGGAACCGGGACTAGCGGAGGAGACCAAGAGACCCAGTACTTC. It translates to CSVDGTGTSGGDQETQYF. The rearrangement uses TRBV29-1 and TRBJ2-5; the match to TRBD2 covers 11 bases. The V segment lost 6 bases and the J segment 0 bases; nucleotides outside the gene matches: 15. Per the germline V gene, CDR1 is SQVTM and CDR2 is ANQGSEA. CDR3 size: 18 residues.

The chain couples TRBV28 to TRBJ2-7; perhaps TRBD2 as D (5 bases). The ends were cut back, 4 bases at V and 2 bases at J, with 15 bases in the middle. Germline CDR1 MDHEN, CDR2 SYDVKM. The CDR3 is 15 amino acids. This CDR3 is CASSSLAAAPYEQYF. Here the CDR3 DNA reads TGTGCCAGCAGTTCCTTAGCAGCGGCGCCCTACGAGCAGTACTTC. Using reference TRBV28 and TRBJ2-7 for the parts outside the CDR3, the full variable domain is DVKVTQSSRYLVKRTGEKVFLECVQDMDHENMFWYRQDPGLGLRLIYFSYDVKMKEKGDIPEGYSVSREKKERFSLILESASTNQTSMYLCASSSLAAAPYEQYFGPGTRLTVT.

The chain employs TRBV29-1 and TRBJ1-2; no firm D call. The CDR3 has 12 residues. Germline V CDR1 and CDR2: SQVTM, ANQGSEA. Trimming cost V 7 bases and J 2 bases, with 11 bases left between them. CDR3 DNA sequence: TGCAGCGCCCCGGGAGAGAACTATGGCTACACCTTC. It is translated as CSAPGENYGYTF.

The chain combines TRBV4-2 with TRBJ2-2; 8 positions match TRBD2. V trimming: 3 bases; J trimming: 6 bases; junction bases outside the gene matches: 6. In germline, CDR1 is LGHNA, CDR2 YNFKEQ. The CDR3 is 15 residues long. The CDR3 sequence is CASSHSGGTSGELFF. Here the CDR3 DNA reads TGTGCCAGCAGCCACAGCGGGGGAACTTCCGGGGAGCTGTTTTTT.

Only a few counts were recorded for this clone. The chain carries TRBV28 and TRBJ2-1; D possibly corresponds to TRBD1 (6 bases). V was trimmed by 8 bases and J by 0 bases, leaving 11 bases between them. The CDR3 loop spans 14 amino acids. Germline lookup yields CDR1 MDHEN and CDR2 SYDVKM. The CDR3 nucleotides read TGTGCCAGCGGCGAGGACAGCTCCTACAATGAGCAGTTCTTC. Protein sequence: CASGEDSSYNEQFF.

The chain is built from TRBV20-1 and TRBJ2-1; no clear D. Per the germline V gene, CDR1 is DFQATT and CDR2 is SNEGSKA (reference sequence). The CDR3 is 11 amino acids. V dropped 4 bases and J dropped 7 bases, with 8 bases sitting between them. The CDR3: CSANSENEQFF. Written as DNA, the CDR3 is TGCAGTGCTAATTCCGAAAATGAGCAGTTCTTC.

The chain employs TRBV27 and TRBJ1-5; no firm D call. The length of the CDR3 is 9 residues. V was cut by 5 bases and J by 11 bases, with 4 bases left in between. Germline V gene lookup returns CDR1 MNHEY and CDR2 SMNVEV (reference sequence). The CDR3 spells CASSVSQHF. The CDR3 bases are TGTGCCAGCAGTGTTTCCCAGCATTTT.

This clone was observed a handful of times. V and J are TRBV5-6 and TRBJ1-1; unclear D gene. The CDR3 contains 12 residues. With 1 base removed from V and 7 bases from J, the gap between germline ends came to 8 bases. Per the germline V gene, CDR1 is SGHDT and CDR2 is YYEEEE. The CDR3 DNA follows: TGTGCCAGCAGCTTGAGAGCCTTTGAAGCTTTCTTT. It specifies CASSLRAFEAFF.